This entry lists 3 T cell receptor beta chains sequenced from one sample in a study of cytomegalovirus exposure and HLA in healthy donors. The PCR employed 60 Vbeta primers together with 13 Jbeta primers. Repertoires were generated with immunoSEQ multiplex PCR, while TCRdb's copy carries only in-frame clones and drops some. The repertoire holds 100,000 to 150,000 clones, with approximately 80% as singletons. Sequencing was performed on PBMCs. Receptor source: a man aged 18 to 29 in good health and CMV-seronegative.

In DNA form, the CDR3 reads TGTGCCAGCAGCTTAAGCGGGCTCGGGGAGCTGTTTTTT. Residues: CASSLSGLGELFF. The chain uses TRBV7-2 and TRBJ2-2; maybe TRBD2 (6 bases). Germline assignment: CDR1 SGHTA and CDR2 FQGNSA. V lost 2 bases to trimming and J lost 7 bases, with 8 bases between them. The CDR3 is 13 residues long.

V is TRBV9 and J is TRBJ2-2; 7 nucleotides align to TRBD1. After removal of 0 bases from V and 1 base from J, the junction contained 6 bases not matched to a gene. The CDR3 runs 17 residues. The V gene's germline CDR1 is SGDLS and CDR2 YYNGEE. This chain's CDR3 is CASSVEGGYLNTGELFF. CDR3 nucleotides: TGTGCCAGCAGCGTAGAAGGGGGCTATTTGAACACCGGGGAGCTGTTTTTT.

The chain recombines TRBV7-2 with TRBJ2-6, with D unresolved. V lost 9 bases to trimming and J lost 0 bases, with 6 bases between them. Germline lookup yields CDR1 SGHTA and CDR2 FQGNSA. The CDR3 totals 13 residues. CDR3 amino acids: CAREVSGANVLTF. In DNA, the CDR3 is TGTGCCAGAGAGGTCTCTGGGGCCAACGTCCTGACTTTC.